The entry below gives a single T cell receptor (beta chain) sequence along with its context. CDR1 SQVTM and CDR2 ANQGSEA come from the germline V gene. Trimming cost V 5 bases and J 0 bases; bases outside gene matches: 11. This CDR3 has 16 residues. These data belong to a study of cytomegalovirus exposure and HLA in healthy donors. Study details: According to later analysis, the same platform produced the 120 validation and 666 first-cohort repertoires.

Using immunoSEQ multiplex PCR, the repertoire was profiled, and TCRdb retains in-frame clones only, with some absent. The sample contains 100,000 to 150,000 clones, around nine tenths of which appear only once. The chain recombines TRBV29-1 with TRBJ2-7, with 9 bases fitting TRBD1. The receptor was isolated from a man between 18 and 29 years old in good health and CMV-seropositive. Sequences were obtained from PBMCs. The DNA of the CDR3 is TGCAGCGTTTTGTTCCTGGACAGGGGTGCCTCCTACGAGCAGTACTTC. Its translation: CSVLFLDRGASYEQYF.